These 2 T cell receptor beta chains came from one sample sequenced in a study of blood T cell repertoires in COVID-19. Clones were read by immunoSEQ multiplex PCR, and TCRdb kept only the in-frame ones, dropping some. Found here are some 220,000 clones, approximately 86% of them singletons; the top ten hold 6% to 7%. Material for sequencing was peripheral blood. These receptors came from a woman aged 55-69 years with active or convalescent COVID-19.

The V call is TRBV27, the J call TRBJ1-4; TRBD1 aligns across 9 bases. The CDR3 is 16 amino acids. V lost 0 bases, J lost 8 bases, and 7 bases stayed unmatched. CDR1 and CDR2 (germline): MNHEY, SMNVEV (reference sequence). CDR3 bases: TGTGCCAGCAGTTTATCCTTACAGGGGGCAGGAGAAAAACTGTTTTTT. It codes for CASSLSLQGAGEKLFF.

The rearrangement links TRBV7-2 to TRBJ2-1; 9 bases are a match to TRBD1. Per the germline V gene, CDR1 is SGHTA and CDR2 is FQGNSA. The CDR3 has 14 amino acids. V dropped 6 bases and J dropped 8; count of bases not matched to a gene: 8. The CDR3 nucleotides are TGTGCCAGCAGGTGGGGACAGGGTGTGTATGAGCAGTTCTTC. This encodes CASRWGQGVYEQFF.